A selection of T cell receptor beta chains follows, all from one sample in a study of neoadjuvant nivolumab and ipilimumab in lung cancer. Sequencing used immunoSEQ multiplex PCR; TCRdb keeps in-frame clones, though not all of them. The sample lists 30,000 to 35,000 clones, around nine tenths seen once, with around 5% in the top ten. The material was peripheral blood, obtained after neoadjuvant nivolumab, alone or with ipilimumab, at or shortly before surgery. The receptor set was obtained from an adult with non-small cell lung cancer. Both conserved end residues are part of each CDR3. D genes are given only for firm matches. Rows may omit the clone size; those that give it use once, few, many or a size class.

.,TRBJ2-5,.,17,TRBV11-2,TGTGCCAGCAGCTTATCGGGCCTCACAGGGACCACCTTTCCCCAGTACTTC,CASSLSGLTGTTFPQYF
.,TRBJ1-1,.,11,TRBV29-1,TGCAGCGTTAGGGAGGACACTGAAGCTTTCTTT,CSVREDTEAFF
.,TRBJ1-1,TRBD1,14,TRBV9,TGTGCCAGCAGCTTCGGACAGGTGAACACTGAAGCTTTCTTT,CASSFGQVNTEAFF
.,TRBJ1-1,TRBD1,15,TRBV7-9,TGTGCCAGCAGCACCCGACAGGGGATGAACACTGAAGCTTTCTTT,CASSTRQGMNTEAFF
.,TRBJ1-2,.,15,TRBV4-1,TGCGCCAGCAGCCAAGTTGGACAGCCTCTCTATGGCTACACCTTC,CASSQVGQPLYGYTF
.,TRBJ1-2,.,12,TRBV25-1,TGTGCCAGCAGTGAAGGCCCCGCGGGCTACACCTTC,CASSEGPAGYTF
once,TRBJ1-1,.,14,TRBV6-1,TGTGCCAGCAGTGAACCAGGAGCTAACACTGAAGCTTTCTTT,CASSEPGANTEAFF
.,TRBJ2-1,TRBD2,15,TRBV7-9,TGTGCCAGCAGCCCCGGACTAGCGGGTTACAATGAGCAGTTCTTC,CASSPGLAGYNEQFF
.,TRBJ1-1,TRBD1,11,TRBV2,TGTGCCACCGGGACAGACACTGAAGCTTTCTTT,CATGTDTEAFF
.,TRBJ2-7,TRBD2,13,TRBV11-2,TGTGCCAGCAGCTTCGGCGGGGGATACGAGCAGTACTTC,CASSFGGGYEQYF
.,TRBJ1-1,.,14,TRBV6-5,TGTGCCAGCAGTTACAGAGGGGGGAACACTGAAGCTTTCTTT,CASSYRGGNTEAFF
.,TRBJ2-1,TRBD2,15,TRBV5-5,TGTGCCAGCAGCATACTAGCGGGTTCCTCCAATGAGCAGTTCTTC,CASSILAGSSNEQFF
.,TRBJ2-5,TRBD1,16,TRBV4-1,TGCGCCAGCAGCCAAGGACAGGGGGGATCCCAAGAGACCCAGTACTTC,CASSQGQGGSQETQYF
.,TRBJ1-4,TRBD1,14,TRBV11-2,TGTGCCAGCAGTACCCAGGGGGGCGGTGAAAAACTGTTTTTT,CASSTQGGGEKLFF
.,TRBJ1-1,TRBD1,16,TRBV10-3,TGTGCCATCAGTGAGGCTAGGACAGGCGCGAACACTGAAGCTTTCTTT,CAISEARTGANTEAFF
.,TRBJ1-1,.,15,TRBV5-1,TGCGCCAGCAGCTTCGAACAGGGTTCCGTCTCTGAAGCTTTCTTT,CASSFEQGSVSEAFF
.,TRBJ1-1,TRBD1,13,TRBV7-2,TGTGCCAGCAGCACAGGGGTGAACACTGAAGCTTTCTTT,CASSTGVNTEAFF
.,TRBJ1-6,.,15,TRBV5-6,TGTGCCAGCAGCTTGGCCTTTGCCGGGGGTCAACCCCTCCACTTT,CASSLAFAGGQPLHF
.,TRBJ2-7,.,13,TRBV18,TGTGCCAGCTCACCACCGTCCGCCTACGAGCAGTACTTC,CASSPPSAYEQYF
.,TRBJ2-5,TRBD2,16,TRBV5-1,TGCGCCAGCAGCTCTCTACTAGCGGGGGGCCAAGAGACCCAGTACTTC,CASSSLLAGGQETQYF
.,TRBJ2-5,TRBD2,15,TRBV7-7,TGTGCCAGCAGCCTGGGACTAGCGGGGGGGGAGACCCAGTACTTC,CASSLGLAGGETQYF
.,TRBJ1-2,.,13,TRBV5-4,TGTGCCAGCAGCTTACGGGCTAACTATGGCTACACCTTC,CASSLRANYGYTF
.,TRBJ1-1,.,15,TRBV18,TGTGCCAGCTCACCACAAGCGGTGATGAACACTGAAGCTTTCTTT,CASSPQAVMNTEAFF
.,TRBJ1-1,TRBD1,12,TRBV6-6,TGTGCCAGCAGTTACTCGACAGGGAAAGCTTTCTTT,CASSYSTGKAFF
.,TRBJ2-7,.,15,TRBV5-1,TGCGCCAGCAGCCCTGGTGGGGCGGAAGGGTACGAGCAGTACTTC,CASSPGGAEGYEQYF
.,TRBJ1-2,.,14,TRBV6-5,TGTGCCAGCAGTCGGAGCGAGAGGGTCTATGGCTACACCTTC,CASSRSERVYGYTF
.,TRBJ2-5,TRBD1,15,TRBV6-5,TGTGCCAGCAGTTACGGGGGACAGACCCAAGAGACCCAGTACTTC,CASSYGGQTQETQYF
.,TRBJ2-2,TRBD2,16,TRBV7-9,TGTGCCAGCAGCTCACCGGGACTAGCCATGGGCGGGGAGCTGTTTTTT,CASSSPGLAMGGELFF
once,TRBJ2-2,.,12,TRBV10-1,TGCGCCAGCAGTGGGGGCACCGGGGAGCTGTTTTTT,CASSGGTGELFF
.,TRBJ1-2,.,13,TRBV29-1,TGCAGCTTCCGCGGGGGGGAGGTCCATGGCTACACCTTC,CSFRGGEVHGYTF
.,TRBJ2-3,.,15,TRBV5-6,TGTGCCAGCAGCTTGGAACTAGAGTCTACAGATACGCAGTATTTT,CASSLELESTDTQYF
.,TRBJ1-5,.,13,TRBV7-9,TGTGCCAGCAGCCCGACCGGTGAGCAGCCCCAGCATTTT,CASSPTGEQPQHF
.,TRBJ2-5,TRBD1,15,TRBV5-6,TGTGCCAGCACCCTATCGGGACAGTTAGGGGAGACCCAGTACTTC,CASTLSGQLGETQYF
.,TRBJ2-2,.,14,TRBV4-1,TGCGCCAGCAGCCAAGAGGGGAACACCGGGGAGCTGTTTTTT,CASSQEGNTGELFF
.,TRBJ1-1,.,12,TRBV28,TGTGCCAGCAGTCCTACGAACACTGAAGCTTTCTTT,CASSPTNTEAFF
.,TRBJ1-2,.,12,TRBV6-5,TGTGCCAGCAGCTCCGCCGACAGGCAAAACACCTTC,CASSSADRQNTF
.,TRBJ1-3,TRBD1,14,TRBV7-2,TGTGCCAGCAGCCCACAGGGGAACGGAAACACCATATATTTT,CASSPQGNGNTIYF
.,TRBJ2-3,TRBD2,15,TRBV7-2,TGTGCCAGCAGCAAATGGACTAGCGCTACAGATACGCAGTATTTT,CASSKWTSATDTQYF
.,TRBJ2-7,.,16,TRBV2,TGTGCCAGCAGTGAGAGGGCGGGACGGGTCCTGGGGGAGCAGTACTTC,CASSERAGRVLGEQYF
.,TRBJ1-2,.,13,TRBV11-2,TGTGCCAGCAGCTTAGCAAGTAACTATGGCTACACCTTC,CASSLASNYGYTF
.,TRBJ1-4,TRBD1,16,TRBV30,TGTGCCTGGAGTGTACAGGGGACTGCAACTAATGAAAAACTGTTTTTT,CAWSVQGTATNEKLFF
.,TRBJ2-7,TRBD2,18,TRBV4-1,TGCGCCAGCAGCCAAGTATCGCTAGCGGGGGCCCATTCCTACGAGCAGTACTTC,CASSQVSLAGAHSYEQYF
.,TRBJ1-1,.,13,TRBV7-9,TGTGCCAGCAGCTTAAATCACGACACTGAAGCTTTCTTT,CASSLNHDTEAFF
.,TRBJ1-2,.,12,TRBV15,TGTGCCACCAGCAGAGGCAGGGTCGGCTACACCTTC,CATSRGRVGYTF
.,TRBJ2-1,.,17,TRBV29-1,TGCAGCGTTGAAGATCTAAGTTCCGGGGTTGCCTACAATGAGCAGTTCTTC,CSVEDLSSGVAYNEQFF
.,TRBJ2-1,TRBD2,14,TRBV27,TGTGCCAGCAGTTTCCTAGCGGGGATCGGTGAGCAGTTCTTC,CASSFLAGIGEQFF
.,TRBJ2-4,.,13,TRBV7-8,TGTGCCAGCAGGGAAGGAGTAGAAAACATTCAGTACTTC,CASREGVENIQYF
.,TRBJ2-5,TRBD2,16,TRBV10-3,TGTGCCACCTCCCCGGGGACTGCGGGGGGTCAAGAGACCCAGTACTTC,CATSPGTAGGQETQYF
.,TRBJ2-2,.,12,TRBV7-9,TGTGCCAGCAGCCCACCCCACGGGGAGCTGTTTTTT,CASSPPHGELFF
.,TRBJ1-2,.,16,TRBV4-1,TGCGCCAGCAGCCAACAAGCCCAACAGGGACTCTATGGCTACACCTTC,CASSQQAQQGLYGYTF
.,TRBJ1-3,.,15,TRBV7-9,TGTGCCAGCAGCCCTCCACAACGATTTGGAAACACCATATATTTT,CASSPPQRFGNTIYF
.,TRBJ1-4,TRBD1,15,TRBV11-2,TGTGCCAGCAGCATAGGACAGGGACCTAATGAAAAACTGTTTTTT,CASSIGQGPNEKLFF
.,TRBJ1-6,.,13,TRBV9,TGTGCCAGCAGCGGACAGAATAATTCACCCCTCCACTTT,CASSGQNNSPLHF
once,TRBJ1-1,TRBD1,15,TRBV5-6,TGTGCCAGCAGCTTTTCCCCTACAGGGGGCACTGAAGCTTTCTTT,CASSFSPTGGTEAFF
.,TRBJ2-3,.,14,TRBV5-1,TGCGCCAGCAGCTTGGAAGGGAACACAGATACGCAGTATTTT,CASSLEGNTDTQYF
.,TRBJ2-2,.,14,TRBV6-4,TGTGCCAGCAGTGCGAGTCCAGGTACCGGGGAGCTGTTTTTT,CASSASPGTGELFF
.,TRBJ2-1,.,14,TRBV15,TGTGCCACCAGCTCACGGCGGGCCTACAATGAGCAGTTCTTC,CATSSRRAYNEQFF
.,TRBJ1-4,TRBD1,16,TRBV7-9,TGTGCCAGCAGCCTTGGGACAGGGTATTATAATGAAAAACTGTTTTTT,CASSLGTGYYNEKLFF
once,TRBJ2-1,TRBD1,14,TRBV5-1,TGCGCCAGCAGCTTGATTAGACAGGGACATGAGCAGTTCTTC,CASSLIRQGHEQFF